One sample yielded the 16 T cell receptor beta chains listed below, sequenced in a study of identical twins. TCRdb reprocessed the 5' RACE reads with MiXCR, giving one entry per CDR3 protein. The sample lists approximately 230,000 distinct CDR3 sequences, 11% to 15% occurring once. Sequencing was done on a sample of memory (CD45RO+) T cells sorted from blood. These receptors were collected from a woman between 18 and 29 years old in good health.

V gene TRBV6-5 combines with J gene TRBJ2-6, with 7 bases fitting TRBD1. CDR1 and CDR2 (germline): MNHEY, SVGAGI. The CDR3 has 16 residues. Trimming at V came to 2 bases and at J to 4 bases, leaving 5 bases not matched to a gene. The CDR3 loop is CASSYLQGSGANVLTF. In DNA form, the CDR3 reads TGTGCCAGCAGTTACCTACAGGGGTCAGGGGCCAACGTCCTGACTTTC.

V and J are TRBV5-1 and TRBJ2-7; 11 nucleotides match TRBD1. The CDR3 length is 16 residues. Germline loops: CDR1 SGHRS, CDR2 YFSETQ. Trimming took 4 bases from V and 0 from J; bases not matched to a gene: 6. CDR3: CASSPRGQGASYEQYF. In DNA form, the CDR3 reads TGCGCCAGCAGCCCCCGTGGACAGGGGGCCTCCTACGAGCAGTACTTC.

V and J are TRBV2 and TRBJ1-2; D is uncertain. The CDR3 consists of 11 residues. Germline CDR1 reads SNHLY; CDR2 reads FYNNEI. Trimming pared 7 bases from V and 7 bases from J, leaving 10 bases between. The chain's CDR3 is CASKLAGGYTF. The CDR3 DNA sequence: TGTGCCAGCAAGCTTGCAGGTGGCTACACCTTC.

This clonotype was seen at least ten times. This chain joins TRBV20-1 and TRBJ2-3; TRBD2 might be the D (5 bases). CDR1 and CDR2 from the germline V gene are DFQATT and SNEGSKA (reference sequence). Deletions cut 5 bases from V and 2 bases from J, with 17 bases between. CDR3 length: 15 residues. CDR3 nucleotide sequence: TGCAGTGCTGACCCGCTACTAGAGAACACAGATACGCAGTATTTT. It yields the protein CSADPLLENTDTQYF.

This clonotype was detected ten times or more. The chain carries TRBV7-8 and TRBJ2-7; 13 positions match TRBD2. There are 15 residues in the CDR3. V dropped 5 bases and J dropped 6; count of bases not matched to a gene: 7. CDR1 and CDR2 (germline): SGHVS, FQNEAQ. Here the CDR3 reads CASSRGLAGVSEQYF. DNA of the CDR3: TGTGCCAGCAGCCGTGGACTAGCGGGAGTCTCCGAGCAGTACTTC.

In its sample, this clonotype was seen many times. V usage is TRBV4-2 and J usage is TRBJ2-7; 7 bases map to TRBD2. J gave up 3 bases and V 1 base, and 3 bases lay outside the gene matches. This CDR3 is 14 amino acids long. Germline CDR1 reads LGHNA; CDR2 reads YNFKEQ. CDR3 protein: CASSQASGIYEQYF. The CDR3 coding sequence is TGTGCCAGCAGCCAAGCTAGCGGTATCTACGAGCAGTACTTC.

The J gene is TRBJ2-4, the V gene TRBV23-1, with 14 bases lining up with TRBD2. TRBV23-1 is classed as an ORF, of uncertain function. The CDR3 is made up of 18 amino acids. J lost 1 base, V lost 6 bases, and 8 bases had no gene match. The CDR3 loop reads CASRAGLAGGQAKNIQYF. DNA of the CDR3: TGCGCCAGCAGGGCTGGACTAGCGGGGGGCCAGGCCAAAAACATTCAGTACTTC.

V and J are TRBV29-1 and TRBJ1-5, with D uncertain. CDR3 size: 13 residues. The germline V gene has CDR1 SQVTM and CDR2 ANQGSEA. V lost 4 bases and J lost 9, with 16 bases in between. CDR3 nucleotide sequence: TGCAGCGTTGGTGACGGAGGAGGTCGGCCCCAGCATTTT. Protein product: CSVGDGGGRPQHF.

This clonotype turned up a few times. J is TRBJ2-7 and V is TRBV6-5, with D uncertain. Germline CDR1 MNHEY, CDR2 SVGAGI. The CDR3 extends over 16 amino acids. The germline V and J ends were trimmed by 0 bases and 2 bases, with 14 bases remaining between them. The CDR3 here is CASSYSWPPHTYEQYF. As DNA, the CDR3 is TGTGCCAGCAGTTACTCTTGGCCTCCCCATACCTACGAGCAGTACTTC.

This clonotype was detected ten times or more. J is TRBJ1-1 and V is TRBV2; TRBD1 aligns across 8 bases. Per the germline V gene, CDR1 is SNHLY and CDR2 is FYNNEI. The CDR3 has 14 amino acids. The V gene end was trimmed by 7 bases and the J gene end by 4 bases; junction bases not matched to a gene: 8. The CDR3 spells CASIPDRAGTEAFF. DNA for the CDR3: TGTGCCAGCATCCCGGACAGGGCCGGCACTGAAGCTTTCTTT.

The chain carries TRBV5-1 and TRBJ1-6; D possibly corresponds to TRBD1 (6 bases). The V end lost 5 bases, the J end lost 8 bases, and 17 bases lay between the germline ends. Germline V CDR1 and CDR2: SGHRS, YFSETQ. This CDR3 contains 15 residues. In DNA, the CDR3 is TGCGCCAGCAGTGAGGGGGGCCTTTTTGATTCACCCCTCCACTTT. Its protein is CASSEGGLFDSPLHF.

The chain employs TRBV29-1 and TRBJ2-3, with no clear D. The length of the CDR3 is 14 residues. CDR1 and CDR2 (germline): SQVTM, ANQGSEA. Trimming shortened V by 6 bases and J by 2 bases, and 15 bases separated the two germline ends. The CDR3 DNA is TGCAGCGTCGCAAGGGCCTTCTCCACAGATACGCAGTATTTT. Translating it yields CSVARAFSTDTQYF.

Only a few counts were recorded for this clonotype. The chain combines TRBV4-2 with TRBJ2-1; no clear D. Trimming left V 7 bases short and J 0 bases short, with 13 bases between. Germline V gene data show CDR1 as LGHNA and CDR2 as YNFKEQ. The CDR3 totals 15 residues. The CDR3: CASTRAASSYNEQFF. As DNA, the CDR3 is TGTGCCAGCACTCGGGCGGCGAGCTCCTACAATGAGCAGTTCTTC.

This clonotype has a handful of counts. V is TRBV6-1 and J is TRBJ2-1; TRBD2 agrees at 8 bases. The CDR3 loop spans 15 amino acids. The ends lost 5 bases at V and 6 bases at J; junction bases unmatched: 9. The germline V gene has CDR1 MNHNS and CDR2 SASEGT. The CDR3: CASSPPHRGGNEQFF. The CDR3 nucleotides read TGTGCCAGCAGTCCCCCTCACCGGGGGGGCAATGAGCAGTTCTTC.

The count of this clonotype is one. The V call is TRBV30, the J call TRBJ2-6; no clear D gene. V was clipped by 5 bases and J by 1 base, with 9 bases between them. CDR3 length: 14 amino acids. CDR1 and CDR2 from the germline V gene are GTSNPN and SVGIG (reference sequence). In nucleotides, the CDR3 is TGTGCCTGGGTGGGGTTGTCTGGGGCCAACGTCCTGACTTTC. Protein: CAWVGLSGANVLTF.

The sample holds many counts of this clonotype. The DNA for the CDR3 is TGTGCCACCTCGAGGCCCTCGAACACCGGGGAGCTGTTTTTT. Translated: CATSRPSNTGELFF. This sequence joins TRBV12-3 or TRBV12-4 and TRBJ2-2; D gene uncertain. Trimming stripped 10 bases from V and 0 bases from J, with 12 bases between. The CDR3 has 14 amino acids.